This T cell receptor (beta chain) was identified during a study of blood T cell repertoires in COVID-19 (dated by TCRdb to about 2020). For the study in its entirety: Samples covering the acute and convalescent phases of COVID-19 were provided by collaborators in the United States, Italy and Spain. The prospective study material was composed of cDNA or gDNA derived from T cells, B-cell-depleted T cells, or PBMCs. Deeply sampled blood TCRbeta repertoires from subjects exposed to, actively infected with, or recovered from COVID-19 were included in the dataset. The repertoires were released in a freely available public database intended as a resource for research on the immune response to SARS-CoV-2. Samples were obtained from the ongoing ImmuneRACE study (first 160 participants) and from over 1,000 subjects provided by 6 global collaborators. Sample metadata almost always included a de-identified subject ID, COVID-19 status, age in years and sex. Where available, HLA class I and class II types were obtained from metadata supplied by the sample provider rather than from assay-based typing. General findings and caveats noted by the study authors: How much clinical and demographic metadata was included differed by source and by participant, and the metadata was provided uncurated.

The collaborating institutions used their own protocols to collect whole blood in K2EDTA tubes. Collaborator samples were shipped for TCRbeta analysis as frozen whole blood, isolated PBMCs, or DNA extracted from either sample type. The immunoSEQ Assay, a bias-controlled multiplex PCR, was used to amplify TCRbeta CDR3 regions from genomic DNA. Regarding the original processing steps: The number of nucleated cells in each sample was estimated from the amplification of reference gene primers within the assay. To quantify the absolute abundance of each unique TCRbeta CDR3 rearrangement, sequence reads were collapsed and filtered. For each sample, productive Simpson clonality was calculated as the square root of Simpson's diversity index across productive rearrangements. This immuneACCESS table, as held by TCRdb, lists in-frame sequences with V and J called but not all clones. Of the missing ones, under half trace to an unresolved V gene in checked studies; the others have no known cause. Clone size and the V and J calls come from that table; the DNA yielded D and trimming. This sample lists over 110,000 clones; about 91% were detected once. 28% of the sample is taken by the ten largest.

The germline V gene (reference sequence) sets CDR1 to LNHNV and CDR2 to YYDKDF. The germline V end is reduced by 3 bases and the J end by 9 bases; junction bases left unmatched: 14. The CDR3 holds 16 amino acids from the cysteine to the phenylalanine. Of the read, only the CDR3 DNA is kept; its 48 bases are in frame from base 1. Remarks on this clone: Its recognized antigen is unknown. Base qualities are missing; no much larger clone stands one base away.

The material sequenced was peripheral blood. The receptor was derived from a human donor in a cohort sampled during active COVID-19. The chain links TRBV15 with TRBJ2-3; TRBD1 lines up with 8 middle nucleotides. The bases are TGTGCCACCAGCAGTGCCGGGGATCGACAGGGGCCAACGCAGTATTTT. This is translated as CATSSAGDRQGPTQYF.